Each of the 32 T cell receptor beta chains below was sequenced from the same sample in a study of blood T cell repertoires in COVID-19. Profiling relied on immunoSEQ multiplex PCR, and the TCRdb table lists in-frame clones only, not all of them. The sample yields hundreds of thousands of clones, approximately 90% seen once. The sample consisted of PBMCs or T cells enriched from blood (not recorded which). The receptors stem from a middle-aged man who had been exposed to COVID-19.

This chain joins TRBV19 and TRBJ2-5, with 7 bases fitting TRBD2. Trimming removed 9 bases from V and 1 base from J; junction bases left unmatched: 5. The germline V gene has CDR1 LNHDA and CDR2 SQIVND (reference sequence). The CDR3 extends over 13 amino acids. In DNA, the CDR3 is TGTGCCAGCTCGGGGAGGGGCCAAGAGACCCAGTACTTC. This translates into CASSGRGQETQYF.

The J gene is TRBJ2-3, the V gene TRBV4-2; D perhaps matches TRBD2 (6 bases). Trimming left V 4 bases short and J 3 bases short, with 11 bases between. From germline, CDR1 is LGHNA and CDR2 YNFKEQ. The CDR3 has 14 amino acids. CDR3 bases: TGTGCCAGCAGCCCCTCCGGGAGTACAGATACGCAGTATTTT. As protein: CASSPSGSTDTQYF.

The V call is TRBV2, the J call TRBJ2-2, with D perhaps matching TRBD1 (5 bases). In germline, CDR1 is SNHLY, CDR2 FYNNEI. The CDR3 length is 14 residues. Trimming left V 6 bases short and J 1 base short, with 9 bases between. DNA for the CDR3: TGTGCCAGCAGACAGGCGGTGAACACCGGGGAGCTGTTTTTT. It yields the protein CASRQAVNTGELFF.

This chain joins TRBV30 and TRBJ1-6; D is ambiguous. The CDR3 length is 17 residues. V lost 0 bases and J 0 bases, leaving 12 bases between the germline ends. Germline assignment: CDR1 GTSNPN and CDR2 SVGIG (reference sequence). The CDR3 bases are TGTGCCTGGAGTGTCCGGAGGACTAGCTCCTATAATTCACCCCTCCACTTT. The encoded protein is CAWSVRRTSSYNSPLHF.

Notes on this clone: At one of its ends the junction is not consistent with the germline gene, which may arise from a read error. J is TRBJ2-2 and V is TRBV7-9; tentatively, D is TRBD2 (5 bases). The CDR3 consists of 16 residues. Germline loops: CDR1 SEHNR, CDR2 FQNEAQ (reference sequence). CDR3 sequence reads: CASSLYTVGATRELFF. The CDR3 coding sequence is TGTGCCAGCAGCTTATACACAGTGGGAGCCACCCGGGAGCTGTTTTTT.

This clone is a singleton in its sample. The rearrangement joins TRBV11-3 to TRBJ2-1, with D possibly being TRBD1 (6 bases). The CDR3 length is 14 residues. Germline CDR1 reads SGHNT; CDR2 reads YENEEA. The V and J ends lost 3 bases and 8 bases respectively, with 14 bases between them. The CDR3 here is CASSFFQGSDEQFF. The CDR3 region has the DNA TGTGCCAGCAGCTTCTTTCAGGGGTCTGATGAGCAGTTCTTC.

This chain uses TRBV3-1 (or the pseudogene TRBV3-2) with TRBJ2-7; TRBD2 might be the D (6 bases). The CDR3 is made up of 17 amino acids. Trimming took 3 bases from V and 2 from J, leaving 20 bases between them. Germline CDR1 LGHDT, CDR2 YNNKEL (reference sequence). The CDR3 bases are TGTGCCAGCAGCCAGGTTATCGGGGGTCGAGGGACCTACGAGCAGTACTTC. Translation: CASSQVIGGRGTYEQYF.

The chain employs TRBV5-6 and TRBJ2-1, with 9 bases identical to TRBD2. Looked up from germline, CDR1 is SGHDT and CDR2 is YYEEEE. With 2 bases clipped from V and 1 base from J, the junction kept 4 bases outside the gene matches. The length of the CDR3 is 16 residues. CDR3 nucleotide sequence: TGTGCCAGCAGCTTTCGAGCGGGGGGATCCTACAATGAGCAGTTCTTC. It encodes CASSFRAGGSYNEQFF.

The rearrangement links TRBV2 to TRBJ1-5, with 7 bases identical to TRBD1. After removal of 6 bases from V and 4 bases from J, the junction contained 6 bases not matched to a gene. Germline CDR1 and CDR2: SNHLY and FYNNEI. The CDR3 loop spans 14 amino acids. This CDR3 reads CASSEQGFNQPQHF. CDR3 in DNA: TGTGCCAGCAGCGAACAGGGGTTTAATCAGCCCCAGCATTTT.

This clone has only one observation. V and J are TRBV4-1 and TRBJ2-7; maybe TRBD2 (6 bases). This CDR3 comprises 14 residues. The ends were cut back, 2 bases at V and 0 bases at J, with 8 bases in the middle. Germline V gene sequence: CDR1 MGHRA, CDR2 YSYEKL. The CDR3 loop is CASSQYGSSYEQYF. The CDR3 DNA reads TGCGCCAGCAGCCAATACGGGAGCTCCTACGAGCAGTACTTC.

The CDR3 bases are TGTGCCAGCAGTGAGGGGACAGGGTTCTCCTACGAGCAGTACGTC. This encodes CASSEGTGFSYEQYV. V is TRBV6-1 and J is TRBJ2-7, with TRBD1 matching over 9 bases. The length of the CDR3 is 15 residues. With 3 bases clipped from V and 0 bases from J, the junction kept 3 bases outside the gene matches. CDR1 and CDR2 (germline): MNHNS, SASEGT.

The CDR3, as DNA: TGTGCCAGCCGTTGGTTGGCTTATAGCAATCAGCCCCAGCATTTT. It encodes CASRWLAYSNQPQHF. This rearrangement joins TRBV6-5 to TRBJ1-5; D unclear. Trimming pared 8 bases from V and 0 bases from J, leaving 14 bases between. The CDR3 totals 15 residues. CDR1 is MNHEY, CDR2 SVGAGI, per germline.

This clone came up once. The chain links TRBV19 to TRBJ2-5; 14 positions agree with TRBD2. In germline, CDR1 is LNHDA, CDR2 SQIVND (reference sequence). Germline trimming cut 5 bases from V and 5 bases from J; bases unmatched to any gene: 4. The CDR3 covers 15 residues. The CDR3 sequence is CASSRTSGGFETQYF. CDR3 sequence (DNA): TGTGCCAGTAGTCGGACTAGCGGGGGGTTTGAGACCCAGTACTTC.

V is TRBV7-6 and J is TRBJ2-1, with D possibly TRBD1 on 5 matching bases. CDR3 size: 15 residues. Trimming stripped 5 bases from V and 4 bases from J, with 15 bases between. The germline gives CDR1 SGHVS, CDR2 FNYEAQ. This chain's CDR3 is CASSPARALYNEQFF. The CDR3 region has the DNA TGTGCCAGCAGCCCCGCCAGGGCTCTGTACAATGAGCAGTTCTTC.

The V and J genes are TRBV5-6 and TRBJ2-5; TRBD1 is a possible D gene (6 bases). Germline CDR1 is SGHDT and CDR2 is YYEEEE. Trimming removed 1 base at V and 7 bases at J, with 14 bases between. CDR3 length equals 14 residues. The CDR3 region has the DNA TGTGCCAGCAGCTTGCGGCTTCGCAGGGGGACCCAGTACTTC. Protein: CASSLRLRRGTQYF.

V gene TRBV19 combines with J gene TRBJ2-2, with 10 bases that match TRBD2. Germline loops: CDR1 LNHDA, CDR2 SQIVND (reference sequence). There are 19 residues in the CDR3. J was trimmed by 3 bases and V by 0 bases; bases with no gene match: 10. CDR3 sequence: CASSIEGLGLAGDTGELFF. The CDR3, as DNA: TGTGCCAGTAGTATAGAGGGTCTAGGGCTAGCGGGGGACACCGGGGAGCTGTTTTTT.

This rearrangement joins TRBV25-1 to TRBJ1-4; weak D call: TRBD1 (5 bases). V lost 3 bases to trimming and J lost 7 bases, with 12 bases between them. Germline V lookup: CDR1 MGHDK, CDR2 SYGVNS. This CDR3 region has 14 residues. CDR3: CASSDPQGFEKLFF. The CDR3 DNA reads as TGTGCCAGCAGTGACCCTCAGGGATTTGAAAAACTGTTTTTT.

In nucleotides, the CDR3 is TGTGCCAGCAGCCCCCGCGGGACAGGGCCAAGCTCTGGAAACACCATATATTTT. Its translation: CASSPRGTGPSSGNTIYF. The rearrangement links TRBV7-9 to TRBJ1-3, with 9 bases matching TRBD1. CDR3 length equals 18 residues. V lost 5 bases and J lost 0; bases outside the gene matches: 11. Germline V gene sequence: CDR1 SEHNR, CDR2 FQNEAQ (reference sequence).

The CDR3 is CASSVALQGATTDTQYF. As DNA, the CDR3 is TGTGCCAGCAGCGTAGCTCTACAGGGGGCAACAACAGATACGCAGTATTTT. The chain uses TRBV9 and TRBJ2-3; 9 bases line up with TRBD1. CDR3 length equals 17 residues. The J segment lost 3 bases and the V segment lost 0 bases, leaving 8 bases of the junction unmatched. The germline gives CDR1 SGDLS, CDR2 YYNGEE.

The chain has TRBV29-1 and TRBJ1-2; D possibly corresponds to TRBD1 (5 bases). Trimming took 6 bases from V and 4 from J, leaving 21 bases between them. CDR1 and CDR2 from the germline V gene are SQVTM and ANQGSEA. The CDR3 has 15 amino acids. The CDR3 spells CSVFTGLGISYGYTF. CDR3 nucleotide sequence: TGCAGCGTCTTCACGGGACTTGGGATTAGCTATGGCTACACCTTC.

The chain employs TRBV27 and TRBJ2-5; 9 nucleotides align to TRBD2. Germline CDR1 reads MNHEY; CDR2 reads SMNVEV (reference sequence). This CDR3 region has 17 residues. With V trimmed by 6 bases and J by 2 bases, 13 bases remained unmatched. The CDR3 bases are TGTGCCAGCAGCCACCGGCCGGCGGGAGGGTGGCAAGAGACCCAGTACTTC. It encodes CASSHRPAGGWQETQYF.

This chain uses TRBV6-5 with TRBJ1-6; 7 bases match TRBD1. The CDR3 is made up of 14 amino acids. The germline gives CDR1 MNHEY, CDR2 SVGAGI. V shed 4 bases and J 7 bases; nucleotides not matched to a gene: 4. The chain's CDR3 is CASSWDRLNSPLHF. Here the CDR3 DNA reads TGTGCCAGCAGTTGGGACAGACTAAATTCACCCCTCCACTTT.

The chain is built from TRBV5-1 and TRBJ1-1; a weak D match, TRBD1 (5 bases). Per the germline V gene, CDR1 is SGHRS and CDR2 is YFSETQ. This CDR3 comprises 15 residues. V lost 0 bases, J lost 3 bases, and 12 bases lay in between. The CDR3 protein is CASSLGGAWDTEAFF. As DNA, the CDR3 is TGCGCCAGCAGCTTGGGCGGGGCTTGGGACACTGAAGCTTTCTTT.

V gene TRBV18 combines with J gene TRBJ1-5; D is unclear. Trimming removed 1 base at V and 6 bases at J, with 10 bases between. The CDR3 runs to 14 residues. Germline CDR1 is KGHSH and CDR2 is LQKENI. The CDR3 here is CASSPHQFSQPQHF. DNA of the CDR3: TGTGCCAGCTCACCACACCAGTTCTCTCAGCCCCAGCATTTT.

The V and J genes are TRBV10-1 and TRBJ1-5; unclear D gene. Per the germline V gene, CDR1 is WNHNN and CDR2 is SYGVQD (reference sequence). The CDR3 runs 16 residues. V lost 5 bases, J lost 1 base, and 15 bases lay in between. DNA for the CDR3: TGCGCCAGCAGTTGTCAACCGGGAGAAAGCAATCAGCCCCAGCATTTT. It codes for CASSCQPGESNQPQHF.

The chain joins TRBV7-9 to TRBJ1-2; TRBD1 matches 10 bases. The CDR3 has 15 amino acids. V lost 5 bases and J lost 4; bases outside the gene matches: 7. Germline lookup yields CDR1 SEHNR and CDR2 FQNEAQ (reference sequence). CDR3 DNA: TGTGCCAGCAGCCTACCTTGGGACAGGGGCTATGGCTACACCTTC. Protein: CASSLPWDRGYGYTF.

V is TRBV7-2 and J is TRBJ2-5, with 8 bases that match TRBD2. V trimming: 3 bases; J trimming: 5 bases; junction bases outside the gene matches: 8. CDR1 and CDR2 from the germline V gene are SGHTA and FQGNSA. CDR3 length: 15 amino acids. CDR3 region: CASSFQRGPGETQYF. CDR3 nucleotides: TGTGCCAGCAGCTTCCAGCGGGGGCCGGGGGAGACCCAGTACTTC.

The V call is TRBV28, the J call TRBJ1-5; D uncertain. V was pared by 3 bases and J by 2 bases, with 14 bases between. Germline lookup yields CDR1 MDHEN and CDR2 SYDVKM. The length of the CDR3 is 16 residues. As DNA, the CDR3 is TGTGCCAGCAGTTTTTCTCACCGGGGAGGCAATCAGCCCCAGCATTTT. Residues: CASSFSHRGGNQPQHF.

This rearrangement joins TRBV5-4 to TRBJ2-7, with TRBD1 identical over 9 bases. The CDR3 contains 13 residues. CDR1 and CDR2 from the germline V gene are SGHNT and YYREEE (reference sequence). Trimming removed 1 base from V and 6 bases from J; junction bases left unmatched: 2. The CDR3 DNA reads TGTGCCAGCAGCTTGACAGGGGGCGTCGAGCAGTACGTC. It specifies CASSLTGGVEQYV.

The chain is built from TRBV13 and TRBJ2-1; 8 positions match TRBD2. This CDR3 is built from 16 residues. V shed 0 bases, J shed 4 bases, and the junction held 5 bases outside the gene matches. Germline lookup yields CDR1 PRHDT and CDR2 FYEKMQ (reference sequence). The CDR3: CASSLGGRAVYNEQFF. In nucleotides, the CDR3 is TGTGCCAGCAGCTTAGGCGGGAGGGCCGTTTACAATGAGCAGTTCTTC.

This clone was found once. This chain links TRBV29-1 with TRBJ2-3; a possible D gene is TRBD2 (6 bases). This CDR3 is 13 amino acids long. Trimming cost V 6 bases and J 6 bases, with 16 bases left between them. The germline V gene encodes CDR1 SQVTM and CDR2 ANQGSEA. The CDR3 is CSVTGTRGDTQYF. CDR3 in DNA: TGCAGCGTCACCGGGACCCGGGGGGATACGCAGTATTTT.

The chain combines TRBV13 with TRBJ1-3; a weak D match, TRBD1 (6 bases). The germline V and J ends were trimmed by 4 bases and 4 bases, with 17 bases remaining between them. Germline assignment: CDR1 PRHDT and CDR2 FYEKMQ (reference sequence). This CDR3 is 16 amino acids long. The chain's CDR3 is CASSSKTGLRGNTIYF. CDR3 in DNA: TGTGCCAGCAGCTCCAAGACAGGCCTAAGGGGAAACACCATATATTTT. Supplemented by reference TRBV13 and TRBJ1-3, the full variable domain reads AAGVIQSPRHLIKEKRETATLKCYPIPRHDTVYWYQQGPGQDPQFLISFYEKMQSDKGSIPDRFSAQQFSDYHSELNMSSLELGDSALYFCASSSKTGLRGNTIYFGEGSWLTVV.